Listed below are T cell receptor beta chains from one sample, sequenced in a study of a mutant IDH1 vaccine in newly diagnosed glioma. Antigens for these TCRs are unknown. Sequencing used immunoSEQ multiplex PCR; TCRdb keeps in-frame clones, though not all of them. The table lists roughly 60,000 clones, 80% to 90% of them singletons. The material sequenced was PBMCs, taken from a glioma patient whose treatment included an IDH1 peptide vaccine. These receptors came from a woman aged 50 to 65 with glioma. Each CDR3 is given with its conserved first and last residue. A D gene is named only where the DNA matches it firmly. The size field is filled for only some rows; it gives once, few, many or a size class.

15,TRBD1,TRBJ1-2,TRBV9,.,TGTGCCAGCAGCGCCCGGGACAGAGCTAACTATGGCTACACCTTC,CASSARDRANYGYTF
14,TRBD1,TRBJ2-4,TRBV28,few,TGTGCCAGCAGGGGGACAGGGGGCAAAAACATTCAGTACTTC,CASRGTGGKNIQYF
14,.,TRBJ1-5,TRBV6-6,.,TGTGCCAGCAGTTACTCAGGGGGCAATCAGCCCCAGCATTTT,CASSYSGGNQPQHF
12,.,TRBJ1-2,TRBV6-6,.,TGTGCCAGCAGTTACGGGGGCTATGGCTACACCTTC,CASSYGGYGYTF
21,TRBD2,TRBJ2-6,TRBV15,once,TGTGCCACCAGCCCATATCTAGCGGGGGGACAAAGCTTCTCTGGGGCCAACGTCCTGACTTTC,CATSPYLAGGQSFSGANVLTF
19,.,TRBJ2-1,TRBV30,.,TGTGCCTGGAGTGTCCTCGGGGGCCACCGTACACCCAAAGACAATGAGCAGTTCTTC,CAWSVLGGHRTPKDNEQFF
16,.,TRBJ1-6,TRBV6-5,once,TGTGCCAGCAGTTATGGGGGACCAGGGATAAAATCACCCCTCCACTTT,CASSYGGPGIKSPLHF
13,.,TRBJ2-2,TRBV7-7,once,TGTGCCAGCAGCCCGATCAACACCGGGGAGCTGTTTTTT,CASSPINTGELFF
13,TRBD1,TRBJ1-1,TRBV5-1,.,TGCGCCACCGCGACAGGGGCTTTGGGGGAAGCTTTCTTT,CATATGALGEAFF
14,.,TRBJ1-6,TRBV6-5,.,TGTGCCAGCAGTTACTCTGGACAGCTTTCACCCCTCCACTTT,CASSYSGQLSPLHF
12,.,TRBJ2-7,TRBV10-3,few,TGTGCCATCGGGGGACTGCACTACGAGCAGTACTTC,CAIGGLHYEQYF
16,.,TRBJ2-5,TRBV5-6,.,TGTGCCAGCAGCTTGGTCTCGACCGACCTCTCGGGAACCCAGTACTTC,CASSLVSTDLSGTQYF
15,TRBD2,TRBJ2-5,TRBV7-2,.,TGTGCCAGCAGCCCCAGGACTAGCGGGGAAGAGACCCAGTACTTC,CASSPRTSGEETQYF
13,TRBD1,TRBJ1-6,TRBV30,.,TGTGCCTGTCCAGACAGGGGCAATTCACCCCTCCACTTT,CACPDRGNSPLHF
13,.,TRBJ1-1,TRBV29-1,.,TGCAGCGTTGAAGATCGAGGGGGCACTGAAGCTTTCTTT,CSVEDRGGTEAFF
15,.,TRBJ1-1,TRBV14,.,TGTGCCAGCAGCCAAGGGACACGAGTAGGCACTGAAGCTTTCTTT,CASSQGTRVGTEAFF
16,TRBD1,TRBJ1-2,TRBV27,once,TGTGCCAGCAGTTCCGAGTGGGACAGCACCAACTATGGCTACACCTTC,CASSSEWDSTNYGYTF
16,TRBD2,TRBJ2-3,TRBV5-8,once,TGTGCCAGCAGCTTGGGGCTAGCGGGGGGTTCAGATACGCAGTATTTT,CASSLGLAGGSDTQYF
14,.,TRBJ2-5,TRBV9,.,TGTGCCAGCAGCGGAGAAGGCAGATGGGAGACCCAGTACTTC,CASSGEGRWETQYF
16,TRBD2,TRBJ2-1,TRBV5-1,.,TGCGCCAGCAGCTTGGCCGGTAGCGGGGGGAGGAATGAGCAGTTCTTC,CASSLAGSGGRNEQFF
16,.,TRBJ1-3,TRBV5-4,.,TGTGCCAGCAGCTTGGCCAGCCCAAACTCTGGAAACACCATATATTTT,CASSLASPNSGNTIYF
15,TRBD1,TRBJ1-3,TRBV6-5,.,TGTGCCAGCAGTTACGGACAGGTCTCTGGAAACACCATATATTTT,CASSYGQVSGNTIYF
11,.,TRBJ2-5,TRBV30,.,TGTGCCTTCCGGGCCCAAGAGACCCAGTACTTC,CAFRAQETQYF
16,.,TRBJ1-1,TRBV10-3,.,TGTGCCATCAGGGATGCCCGGAGGGGGATGAACACTGAAGCTTTCTTT,CAIRDARRGMNTEAFF
14,.,TRBJ1-2,TRBV25-1,.,TGTGCCAGCAGTCGGGACGGGGATAACTATGGCTACACCTTC,CASSRDGDNYGYTF
14,.,TRBJ1-3,TRBV11-2,once,TGTGCCAGCAGCTTGGGAGGGCCTGGAAACACCATATATTTT,CASSLGGPGNTIYF
16,.,TRBJ2-7,TRBV18,.,TGTGCCAGCTCACCACTGGCCCCAGGTGCGTCCTACGAGCAGTACTTC,CASSPLAPGASYEQYF
12,.,TRBJ1-1,TRBV11-3,.,TGTGCCAGCAGCAATAGGGGAACCGAAGCTTTCTTT,CASSNRGTEAFF
12,TRBD1,TRBJ1-2,TRBV2,.,TGTGCCAGTCCGACAGGGAGCGGTGGCTACACCTTC,CASPTGSGGYTF
16,.,TRBJ2-7,TRBV13,.,TGTGCCAGCAGCATGAGGTGGGCAGGGTTCTCCTACGAGCAGTACTTC,CASSMRWAGFSYEQYF
13,.,TRBJ1-2,TRBV7-8,.,TGTGCCAGCAGCCCATCCAATACCTATGGCTACACCTTC,CASSPSNTYGYTF
15,.,TRBJ1-1,TRBV7-8,.,TGTGCCAGCAGCTTGCGGTCGACCAGCCCCACTGAAGCTTTCTTT,CASSLRSTSPTEAFF
16,TRBD1,TRBJ2-1,TRBV19,.,TGTGCCAGTAGTGACAGGGGGCGGAGCTCCTACAATGAGCAGTTCTTC,CASSDRGRSSYNEQFF
15,TRBD1,TRBJ2-7,TRBV27,.,TGTGCCAGCAGCCGCCCGGGGACAGGGGTTTACGAGCAGTACTTC,CASSRPGTGVYEQYF
18,TRBD2,TRBJ2-7,TRBV15,.,TGTGCCACCAGCAGAGATTTAGACCCGGGACTAGCTACCGACGAGCAGTACTTC,CATSRDLDPGLATDEQYF
17,.,TRBJ1-3,TRBV5-1,few,TGCGCCAGCAGCTTGGTCGGCGGCGCACCCTCTGGAAACACCATATATTTT,CASSLVGGAPSGNTIYF
15,.,TRBJ2-7,TRBV19,.,TGTGCCAGTAGTATAGAAAACAGGGAGCCCTACGAGCAGTACTTC,CASSIENREPYEQYF